One sample yielded the 29 T cell receptor beta chains listed below, sequenced in a study of beta chain features in type 1 diabetes. General study findings and limits: Among patients with Type 1 diabetes, TCRB CDR3s were moderately but significantly shorter in every one of the four CD4+ subsets.

These receptors are not linked to any known antigen. Expressed TCRB transcripts were sequenced because the isolated RNA had all been reverse transcribed beforehand. TCRdb keeps only in-frame clones here, not all; method: immunoSEQ multiplex PCR. The sample lists some 190,000 clones; around 8% were seen once. Material: central memory CD4+ T cells from blood. These receptors were obtained from a woman aged 40 to 49 with type 1 diabetes.

CDR3 residues: CASSSLDRGLYGYTF. The CDR3 nucleotides are TGTGCCAGCAGCTCCCTGGACAGGGGGCTCTATGGCTACACCTTC. The gene calls are TRBV7-2 and TRBJ1-2; TRBD1 matches at 11 bases. The CDR3 sequence is 15 residues long. CDR1 and CDR2 (germline): SGHTA, FQGNSA. Trimming at V came to 4 bases and at J to 4 bases, leaving 5 bases not matched to a gene.

The chain combines TRBV5-4 with TRBJ1-1; no clear D. The CDR3 is made up of 13 amino acids. Germline assignment: CDR1 SGHNT and CDR2 YYREEE (reference sequence). Trimming removed 4 bases at V and 1 base at J, with 8 bases between. In nucleotides, the CDR3 is TGTGCCAGCAGCACCGCGGAGAACACTGAAGCTTTCTTT. The encoded protein is CASSTAENTEAFF.

This chain uses TRBV28 with TRBJ1-2; TRBD1 matches at 7 bases. Trimming at V came to 5 bases and at J to 11 bases, leaving 8 bases not matched to a gene. Germline CDR1 and CDR2: MDHEN and SYDVKM. CDR3 length equals 12 residues. CDR3 sequence: CASSVSQGEYTF. DNA for the CDR3: TGTGCCAGCAGTGTCAGCCAGGGGGAGTACACCTTC.

The V and J genes are TRBV27 and TRBJ2-3; 7 nucleotides agree with TRBD1. V was pared by 5 bases and J by 0 bases, with 5 bases of the junction left unmatched. Germline V gives CDR1 MNHEY, CDR2 SMNVEV (reference sequence). The CDR3 sequence is 15 residues long. The CDR3 sequence is CASSQGQFSTDTQYF. CDR3 coding DNA: TGTGCCAGCAGTCAGGGACAGTTTAGCACAGATACGCAGTATTTT.

This clone was counted between two and nine times. The chain links TRBV28 to TRBJ2-1; 9 bases map to TRBD2. Germline assignment: CDR1 MDHEN and CDR2 SYDVKM. CDR3 size: 14 residues. With 4 bases clipped from V and 3 bases from J, the junction kept 1 base outside the gene matches. CDR3 DNA: TGTGCCAGCAGTTGGCGGGAGGGCTACAATGAGCAGTTCTTC. Its protein is CASSWREGYNEQFF. The complete variable domain, with remaining parts taken from reference TRBV28 and TRBJ2-1, reads DVKVTQSSRYLVKRTGEKVFLECVQDMDHENMFWYRQDPGLGLRLIYFSYDVKMKEKGDIPEGYSVSREKKERFSLILESASTNQTSMYLCASSWREGYNEQFFGPGTRLTVL.

This clone was seen a few times. This chain connects TRBV4-3 to TRBJ2-5, with 13 bases that match TRBD2. TRBJ2-7 matches the DNA end more closely, so the J call is doubtful. The CDR3 runs 15 residues. Germline CDR1 is LGHNA and CDR2 is YSLEER. The CDR3 DNA is TGCGCCAGCAGCCCGCGGACTAGCGGGAGTTTCGAGCAGTACTTC. This sequence encodes CASSPRTSGSFEQYF.

This clone was seen more than once but under ten times. The rearrangement joins TRBV2 to TRBJ1-1, with D uncertain. CDR1 and CDR2 from the germline V gene are SNHLY and FYNNEI. V lost 6 bases to trimming and J lost 0 bases, with 8 bases between them. The CDR3 length is 13 residues. The CDR3 DNA is TGTGCCAGCAGCTCCGACATGAACACTGAAGCTTTCTTT. Amino acid sequence: CASSSDMNTEAFF. The full variable domain, with the rest looked up from reference TRBV2 and TRBJ1-1, is EPEVTQTPSHQVTQMGQEVILRCVPISNHLYFYWYRQILGQKVEFLVSFYNNEISEKSEIFDDQFSVERPDGSNFTLKIRSTKLEDSAMYFCASSSDMNTEAFFGQGTRLTVV.

Only a few counts were recorded for this clone. The V gene is TRBV7-2, the J gene TRBJ2-1, with D tentatively TRBD2 (5 bases). The length of the CDR3 is 14 residues. Trimming took off 8 bases at V and 1 base at J, with 12 bases between the two ends. CDR1 and CDR2 (germline): SGHTA, FQGNSA. This CDR3 is CASGSQRSYNEQFF. CDR3 in DNA: TGTGCCAGCGGGTCGCAGCGGTCCTACAATGAGCAGTTCTTC.

This clone has only a few counts. The chain is built from TRBV9 and TRBJ2-7; 10 bases match TRBD1. The CDR3 is 15 amino acids. J gave up 4 bases and V 3 bases, and 7 bases lay outside the gene matches. Germline V gene sequence: CDR1 SGDLS, CDR2 YYNGEE. CDR3 residues: CASSGADRGPYEQYF. For the CDR3, the DNA is TGTGCCAGCAGCGGAGCTGACAGGGGGCCTTACGAGCAGTACTTC.

The chain joins TRBV25-1 to TRBJ2-7, with D perhaps TRBD2 (6 bases). The CDR3 extends over 13 amino acids. The germline gives CDR1 MGHDK, CDR2 SYGVNS. V lost 5 bases, J lost 1 base, and 9 bases lay in between. CDR3 bases: TGTGCCAGCAGTTTCGCGGGATCCTACGAGCAGTACTTC. This sequence encodes CASSFAGSYEQYF.

There are a few counts of this clone. V is TRBV18 and J is TRBJ2-2; D gene ambiguous. The CDR3 covers 15 residues. CDR1 is KGHSH and CDR2 is LQKENI in the germline V gene. V dropped 3 bases and J dropped 3 bases, with 11 bases sitting between them. DNA of the CDR3: TGTGCCAGCTCACCTCCTTCCGCGGACACCGGGGAGCTGTTTTTT. This encodes CASSPPSADTGELFF.

This clone turned up a few times. For the CDR3, the DNA is TGTGCCAGCAGTTGGGCAGGGTTTAATGAGCAGTTCTTC. This codes for CASSWAGFNEQFF. This chain uses TRBV27 with TRBJ2-1; D possibly corresponds to TRBD1 (5 bases). V was pared by 4 bases and J by 7 bases, with 11 bases between. The CDR3 is 13 residues long. Germline assignment: CDR1 MNHEY and CDR2 SMNVEV (reference sequence).

The chain combines TRBV5-1 with TRBJ2-7; 13 nucleotides match TRBD2. The germline V gene encodes CDR1 SGHRS and CDR2 YFSETQ. J lost 4 bases, V lost 2 bases, and 3 bases had no gene match. This CDR3 is built from 15 residues. CDR3 loop: CASSLTSGGVYEQYF. CDR3 sequence (DNA): TGCGCCAGCAGCTTAACTAGCGGGGGGGTGTACGAGCAGTACTTC.

The V and J genes are TRBV2 and TRBJ1-5, with D hard to call. This CDR3 is built from 15 residues. Deletions cut 6 bases from V and 11 bases from J, with 23 bases between. Germline CDR1 and CDR2: SNHLY and FYNNEI. CDR3: CASRRMRERSSTQHF. For the CDR3, the DNA is TGTGCCAGCAGGAGGATGCGGGAAAGATCATCGACCCAGCATTTT. Full variable domain (missing parts from reference TRBV2 and TRBJ1-5): EPEVTQTPSHQVTQMGQEVILRCVPISNHLYFYWYRQILGQKVEFLVSFYNNEISEKSEIFDDQFSVERPDGSNFTLKIRSTKLEDSAMYFCASRRMRERSSTQHFGDGTRLSIL.

The rearrangement uses TRBV5-1 and TRBJ2-5; tentatively, D is TRBD1 (5 bases). TRBJ2-7 explains the end of the DNA better; the J call may be wrong. The germline V gene encodes CDR1 SGHRS and CDR2 YFSETQ. The CDR3 contains 16 residues. Here the CDR3 DNA reads TGCGCCAGCAGCTTGACAGGACCGGCTGGTATCTACGAGCAGTACTTC. It codes for CASSLTGPAGIYEQYF.

CDR3: CASARSWSYIREQYF. Here the CDR3 DNA reads TGTGCCAGCGCCCGCTCTTGGTCCTATATCAGGGAGCAGTACTTC. V is TRBV6-5 and J is TRBJ2-7; D not resolved. The V gene lost 8 bases and the J gene lost 7 bases, with 24 bases spanning the gap. Germline assignment: CDR1 MNHEY and CDR2 SVGAGI. This CDR3 spans 15 amino acids.

A few counts support this clone. V gene TRBV9 combines with J gene TRBJ2-6; no clear D gene. Trimming removed 0 bases at V and 4 bases at J, with 5 bases between. Germline CDR1 reads SGDLS; CDR2 reads YYNGEE. CDR3 length: 14 residues. CDR3 sequence: CASSVASGANVLTF. CDR3 nucleotides: TGTGCCAGCAGCGTAGCTTCCGGGGCCAACGTCCTGACTTTC.

The V call is TRBV29-1, the J call TRBJ2-3; TRBD2 aligns across 11 bases. The V gene end was trimmed by 6 bases and the J gene end by 2 bases; junction bases not matched to a gene: 10. The CDR3 has 16 amino acids. Germline V gives CDR1 SQVTM, CDR2 ANQGSEA. This CDR3 reads CSVLNGLAGLTDTQYF. The DNA of the CDR3 is TGCAGCGTGCTGAACGGACTAGCGGGTCTCACAGATACGCAGTATTTT.

This sequence joins TRBV15 and TRBJ1-6; the D is unclear. V was shortened by 1 base and J by 9 bases, with 7 bases between the two germline ends. Germline CDR1 reads LNHNV; CDR2 reads YYDKDF (reference sequence). The CDR3 loop spans 13 amino acids. The DNA for the CDR3 is TGTGCCACCAGCAGAGCCCTTCCTTCACCCCTCCACTTT. It codes for CATSRALPSPLHF.

The J gene is TRBJ1-1, the V gene TRBV14, with no clear D. This CDR3 is built from 15 residues. V was trimmed by 1 base and J by 3 bases, leaving 12 bases between them. In germline, CDR1 is SGHDN, CDR2 FVKESK. The CDR3 DNA reads TGTGCCAGCAGCCAAGTCGGGAATCGGTACACTGAAGCTTTCTTT. Its translation: CASSQVGNRYTEAFF.

The V call is TRBV11-2, the J call TRBJ2-3; TRBD1 aligns across 8 bases. This CDR3 is 15 amino acids long. The V and J ends lost 5 bases and 2 bases, in that order; junction bases with no gene match: 6. The germline CDR1 and CDR2 sequences are SGHAT and FQNNGV. The CDR3 DNA reads TGTGCCAGCAGCCACGGGACAGGTACCACAGATACGCAGTATTTT. This gives the protein CASSHGTGTTDTQYF.

This clone was found a few times. J is TRBJ1-2 and V is TRBV5-4; 10 nucleotides match TRBD1. The germline gives CDR1 SGHNT, CDR2 YYREEE (reference sequence). After removal of 0 bases from V and 7 bases from J, the junction contained 0 bases not matched to a gene. The CDR3 extends over 13 amino acids. The CDR3 DNA is TGTGCCAGCAGCTTGGGGACAGGGGGTGGCTACACCTTC. Translated: CASSLGTGGGYTF.

This clone was observed a few times. The CDR3 spells CASSQEEGGGRNTIYF. The CDR3 nucleotides are TGCGCCAGCAGCCAAGAGGAGGGGGGAGGGAGAAACACCATATATTTT. The V call is TRBV4-1, the J call TRBJ1-3, with a possible D match to TRBD1 (6 bases). V was shortened by 0 bases and J by 5 bases, with 14 bases between the two germline ends. CDR1 and CDR2 from the germline V gene are MGHRA and YSYEKL. The CDR3 has 16 residues.

For this clone: The sample holds other DNA sequences that translate to the same CDR3. The chain employs TRBV18 and TRBJ1-4; 10 bases agree with TRBD1. After removal of 3 bases from V and 6 bases from J, the junction contained 4 bases not matched to a gene. The CDR3 extends over 15 amino acids. The germline V gene encodes CDR1 KGHSH and CDR2 LQKENI. The CDR3 DNA sequence: TGTGCCAGCTCACCGGACAGGGGGAGGCATGAAAAACTGTTTTTT. This sequence encodes CASSPDRGRHEKLFF.

The V gene is TRBV5-1, the J gene TRBJ2-7, with TRBD1 matching 7 bases. V lost 4 bases, J lost 0 bases, and 7 bases stayed unmatched. The CDR3 extends over 15 amino acids. Germline-derived CDR1 and CDR2 are SGHRS and YFSETQ. CDR3: CASSPGQVPSYEQYF. DNA for the CDR3: TGCGCCAGCAGCCCCGGACAGGTTCCCTCCTACGAGCAGTACTTC. Full variable domain (outside the CDR3, taken from reference TRBV5-1 and TRBJ2-7): KAGVTQTPRYLIKTRGQQVTLSCSPISGHRSVSWYQQTPGQGLQFLFEYFSETQRNKGNFPGRFSGRQFSNSRSEMNVSTLELGDSALYLCASSPGQVPSYEQYFGPGTRLTVT.

In its sample, this clone was seen many times. The chain uses TRBV7-2 and TRBJ2-5; a weak D match, TRBD2 (6 bases). From germline, CDR1 is SGHTA and CDR2 FQGNSA. V was cut by 0 bases and J by 5 bases, with 13 bases left in between. The CDR3 is made up of 15 amino acids. This chain's CDR3 is CASSLALDRGETQYF. In DNA, the CDR3 is TGTGCCAGCAGCTTAGCGTTGGACCGGGGGGAGACCCAGTACTTC.

The CDR3 here is CASSVGGAPYSPIYGYTF. CDR3 nucleotides: TGTGCCAGCAGCGTAGGTGGGGCCCCTTACTCTCCGATCTATGGCTACACCTTC. The rearrangement joins TRBV9 to TRBJ1-2, with TRBD1 as a possible D gene (5 bases). Deletions cut 0 bases from V and 4 bases from J, with 22 bases between. Germline assignment: CDR1 SGDLS and CDR2 YYNGEE. The CDR3 spans 18 residues.

This clone was picked up a small number of times. V and J are TRBV4-3 and TRBJ1-4; 10 bases map to TRBD1. The germline V gene has CDR1 LGHNA and CDR2 YSLEER. After removal of 4 bases from V and 4 bases from J, the junction contained 6 bases not matched to a gene. The CDR3 consists of 16 residues. Here the CDR3 reads CASSRPRDRGNEKLFF. The CDR3 DNA reads TGCGCCAGCAGCCGCCCCCGGGACAGGGGTAATGAAAAACTGTTTTTT.

This clone has more than one count but fewer than ten. The chain carries TRBV2 and TRBJ1-1; D ambiguous. The V end lost 7 bases, the J end lost 1 base, and 10 bases lay between the germline ends. The CDR3 length is 13 residues. Germline V gene lookup returns CDR1 SNHLY and CDR2 FYNNEI. CDR3 sequence: CASIPHKNTEAFF. The CDR3, as DNA: TGTGCCAGCATCCCCCACAAGAACACTGAAGCTTTCTTT.